These T cell receptor beta chains were read from a single sample in a study of blood T cell repertoires in COVID-19. Clones were sequenced by immunoSEQ multiplex PCR, and TCRdb holds only the in-frame ones, with some missing. The sample lists roughly 290,000 clones; about 89% were seen once. Sequences were obtained from peripheral blood. The source of these receptors is a woman in her forties or fifties who had recovered from COVID-19. Both conserved end residues are part of each CDR3. Each record gives: clone size, D gene, V gene, J gene, CDR3 protein, CDR3 DNA. The D gene is left open where the match is weak. Only part of the rows carry a size: once, few, many, or a class if the clone is expanded.

size: NA; D: NA; V: TRBV19; J: TRBJ2-4; CDR3: CASSVQDIQYF; DNA: TGTGCCAGTAGTGTTCAGGACATTCAGTACTTC
size: NA; D: NA; V: TRBV29-1; J: TRBJ1-3; CDR3: CSVESGSGNTIYF; DNA: TGCAGCGTTGAATCAGGGTCTGGAAACACCATATATTTT
size: NA; D: NA; V: TRBV30; J: TRBJ1-6; CDR3: CAWGTIPNRPSHNSPLHF; DNA: TGTGCCTGGGGGACCATCCCCAACAGGCCCTCTCATAATTCACCCCTCCACTTT
size: NA; D: NA; V: TRBV4-3; J: TRBJ2-7; CDR3: CASSQTVYYEQYF; DNA: TGCGCCAGCAGCCAGACAGTTTACTACGAGCAGTACTTC
size: NA; D: TRBD1; V: TRBV28; J: TRBJ1-2; CDR3: CASSSAGTEVYGYTF; DNA: TGTGCCAGCAGCTCCGCCGGGACAGAAGTCTATGGCTACACCTTC
size: NA; D: NA; V: TRBV6-5; J: TRBJ1-1; CDR3: CASSYSGVGATTEAFF; DNA: TGTGCCAGCAGTTACTCGGGAGTGGGAGCGACCACTGAAGCTTTCTTT
size: NA; D: NA; V: TRBV9; J: TRBJ2-7; CDR3: CASSPQGQSFYEQYF; DNA: TGTGCCAGCAGCCCCCAGGGACAATCTTTCTACGAGCAGTACTTC
size: once; D: NA; V: TRBV7-6; J: TRBJ2-5; CDR3: CASSFNQETQYF; DNA: TGTGCCAGCAGCTTTAACCAAGAGACCCAGTACTTC
size: NA; D: TRBD1; V: TRBV5-8; J: TRBJ2-5; CDR3: CASSSWTGFGETQYF; DNA: TGTGCCAGCAGCTCGTGGACAGGGTTCGGGGAGACCCAGTACTTC
size: NA; D: NA; V: TRBV5-4; J: TRBJ2-1; CDR3: CASSFFGASSYNEQFF; DNA: TGTGCCAGCAGCTTTTTTGGAGCCAGCTCCTACAATGAGCAGTTCTTC
size: NA; D: NA; V: TRBV9; J: TRBJ1-2; CDR3: CASSGLTARYGYTF; DNA: TGTGCCAGCAGCGGATTGACAGCGCGCTATGGCTACACCTTC
size: NA; D: TRBD2; V: TRBV4-2; J: TRBJ2-2; CDR3: CASSQVGLAGGAGELFF; DNA: TGTGCCAGCAGCCAAGTAGGACTAGCGGGAGGAGCCGGGGAGCTGTTTTTT
size: once; D: TRBD2; V: TRBV30; J: TRBJ2-3; CDR3: CAWSVREAGTDTQYF; DNA: TGTGCCTGGAGTGTACGGGAGGCCGGCACAGATACGCAGTATTTT
size: NA; D: TRBD2; V: TRBV11-3; J: TRBJ2-3; CDR3: CASSLGTSGRRDTDTQYF; DNA: TGTGCCAGCAGCTTAGGGACTAGCGGGAGGAGAGACACAGATACGCAGTATTTT
size: NA; D: TRBD1; V: TRBV29-1; J: TRBJ1-4; CDR3: CSVEDRLELFF; DNA: TGCAGCGTTGAGGACAGGCTCGAACTGTTTTTT
size: NA; D: NA; V: TRBV5-6; J: TRBJ1-6; CDR3: CASSLSVSYSPLHF; DNA: TGTGCCAGCAGCTTGTCGGTGAGCTATTCACCCCTCCACTTT
size: NA; D: NA; V: TRBV7-9; J: TRBJ1-5; CDR3: CASSDSHQPQHF; DNA: TGTGCCAGCTCGGACAGCCATCAGCCCCAGCATTTT
size: NA; D: NA; V: TRBV2; J: TRBJ2-7; CDR3: CASRLQGLWEQYF; DNA: TGTGCCAGCAGACTACAGGGTCTATGGGAGCAGTACTTC
size: NA; D: NA; V: TRBV19; J: TRBJ1-6; CDR3: CASSITYNSPLHF; DNA: TGTGCCAGTAGTATAACTTATAATTCACCCCTCCACTTT
size: NA; D: NA; V: TRBV6-2/TRBV6-3; J: TRBJ2-3; CDR3: CASSYTPGDTQYF; DNA: TGTGCCAGCAGTTACACGCCGGGAGATACGCAGTATTTT
size: NA; D: NA; V: TRBV5-4; J: TRBJ1-1; CDR3: CASSTPTGITEAFF; DNA: TGTGCCAGCAGCACACCGACAGGTATCACTGAAGCTTTCTTT
size: NA; D: NA; V: TRBV12-3/TRBV12-4; J: TRBJ2-1; CDR3: CASSFGLEQFF; DNA: TGTGCCAGCAGTTTCGGGTTGGAGCAGTTCTTC
size: NA; D: TRBD2; V: TRBV7-3; J: TRBJ2-3; CDR3: CASSLTVLAGGLDTQYF; DNA: TGTGCCAGCAGCTTAACGGTTCTAGCGGGAGGACTAGATACGCAGTATTTT
size: NA; D: NA; V: TRBV27; J: TRBJ2-7; CDR3: CASRVGHSSSEQYF; DNA: TGTGCCAGCAGGGTGGGACATTCTTCGAGCGAGCAGTACTTC
size: NA; D: NA; V: TRBV7-6; J: TRBJ2-3; CDR3: CASSSARGTDTQYF; DNA: TGTGCCAGCAGCTCCGCCCGAGGCACAGATACGCAGTATTTT
size: NA; D: NA; V: TRBV7-2; J: TRBJ2-7; CDR3: CASSLDGRSSYEQYF; DNA: TGTGCCAGCAGCTTAGACGGGAGAAGCTCCTACGAGCAGTACTTC
size: NA; D: TRBD1; V: TRBV27; J: TRBJ2-5; CDR3: CASSPPTGSGETQYF; DNA: TGTGCCAGCAGTCCGCCGACAGGGTCTGGCGAGACCCAGTACTTC
size: NA; D: TRBD1; V: TRBV7-6; J: TRBJ2-1; CDR3: CASSLGDSQYNEQFF; DNA: TGTGCCAGCAGCTTAGGGGACAGTCAATACAATGAGCAGTTCTTC
size: NA; D: NA; V: TRBV7-9; J: TRBJ1-2; CDR3: CASSLDLGTLPGYTF; DNA: TGTGCCAGCAGCTTAGATTTAGGGACACTCCCTGGCTACACCTTC
size: NA; D: NA; V: TRBV3-1/TRBV3-2; J: TRBJ2-2; CDR3: CASSRDTNTGELFF; DNA: TGTGCCAGCAGCCGAGACACGAACACCGGGGAGCTGTTTTTT
size: few; D: NA; V: TRBV10-3; J: TRBJ1-1; CDR3: CAISERGDTEAFF; DNA: TGTGCCATCAGTGAGCGGGGGGACACTGAAGCTTTCTTT
size: NA; D: NA; V: TRBV21-1; J: TRBJ2-6; CDR3: CASSKPRGQGVAGANVLTF; DNA: TGTGCCAGCAGCAAACCCCGAGGACAGGGGGTAGCTGGGGCCAACGTCCTGACTTTC
size: NA; D: TRBD1; V: TRBV4-3; J: TRBJ1-1; CDR3: CASSHGDRENTEAFF; DNA: TGCGCCAGCAGCCATGGCGACAGGGAGAACACTGAAGCTTTCTTT
size: NA; D: TRBD1; V: TRBV10-3; J: TRBJ1-1; CDR3: CAISLQGTNTEAFF; DNA: TGTGCCATCAGTTTACAGGGGACGAACACTGAAGCTTTCTTT
size: NA; D: NA; V: TRBV4-3; J: TRBJ2-1; CDR3: CASSMRAGEYNEQFF; DNA: TGCGCCAGCAGCATGCGGGCAGGGGAATACAATGAGCAGTTCTTC
size: NA; D: TRBD2; V: TRBV7-3; J: TRBJ2-5; CDR3: CASSLTAGTQETQYF; DNA: TGTGCCAGCAGCTTAACAGCGGGGACGCAAGAGACCCAGTACTTC
size: NA; D: TRBD2; V: TRBV4-2; J: TRBJ2-1; CDR3: CASSRERLAGAPSSYNEQFF; DNA: TGTGCCAGCAGCCGGGAGAGACTAGCGGGAGCCCCTAGCTCCTACAATGAGCAGTTCTTC
size: NA; D: TRBD1; V: TRBV28; J: TRBJ1-5; CDR3: CASRTGEGRGQNQPQHF; DNA: TGTGCCAGCAGGACGGGAGAGGGCAGGGGGCAGAATCAGCCCCAGCATTTT
size: NA; D: TRBD1; V: TRBV29-1; J: TRBJ1-1; CDR3: CSVEVGQGVGEAFF; DNA: TGCAGCGTTGAAGTAGGGCAGGGGGTTGGTGAAGCTTTCTTT
size: NA; D: NA; V: TRBV4-3; J: TRBJ1-2; CDR3: CASSQDGTGRIGYTF; DNA: TGCGCCAGCAGCCAAGATGGAACAGGCCGCATTGGCTACACCTTC
size: NA; D: NA; V: TRBV7-9; J: TRBJ2-6; CDR3: CASSLSGNVLTF; DNA: TGTGCCAGCAGCTTATCCGGCAACGTCCTGACTTTC
size: NA; D: NA; V: TRBV19; J: TRBJ1-1; CDR3: CASYQQNTEAFF; DNA: TGTGCCAGTTACCAACAGAACACTGAAGCTTTCTTT
size: NA; D: TRBD2; V: TRBV20-1; J: TRBJ2-1; CDR3: CSASLSGGGEQFF; DNA: TGCAGTGCTAGTCTAAGCGGGGGAGGTGAGCAGTTCTTC
size: NA; D: NA; V: TRBV5-1; J: TRBJ1-2; CDR3: CASTEQGSDYGYTF; DNA: TGCGCCAGCACTGAACAGGGTTCGGACTATGGCTACACCTTC
size: NA; D: TRBD1; V: TRBV30; J: TRBJ2-7; CDR3: CAWGRTGVYEQYF; DNA: TGTGCCTGGGGGAGGACAGGGGTCTACGAGCAGTACTTC
size: NA; D: TRBD2; V: TRBV29-1; J: TRBJ2-5; CDR3: CSVEVVGRAGTQYF; DNA: TGCAGCGTTGAAGTCGTCGGGAGGGCCGGGACCCAGTACTTC
size: NA; D: NA; V: TRBV9; J: TRBJ1-1; CDR3: CASSVAGVTTEAFF; DNA: TGTGCCAGCAGCGTAGCGGGAGTGACGACTGAAGCTTTCTTT
size: NA; D: TRBD1; V: TRBV9; J: TRBJ2-7; CDR3: CASSVGQGVSYEQYF; DNA: TGTGCCAGCAGCGTGGGACAGGGAGTTTCCTACGAGCAGTACTTC
size: NA; D: NA; V: TRBV9; J: TRBJ1-6; CDR3: CASSPTEGRYNSPLHF; DNA: TGTGCCAGCAGCCCCACGGAGGGCCGGTATAATTCACCCCTCCACTTT
size: NA; D: NA; V: TRBV3-1/TRBV3-2; J: TRBJ1-2; CDR3: CASSLAGVKDGYTF; DNA: TGTGCCAGCAGCCTCGCAGGGGTAAAGGATGGCTACACCTTC
size: NA; D: TRBD1; V: TRBV12-3/TRBV12-4; J: TRBJ2-1; CDR3: CATTGEFYNEQFF; DNA: TGTGCCACCACAGGGGAATTTTACAATGAGCAGTTCTTC
size: NA; D: NA; V: TRBV10-2; J: TRBJ2-2; CDR3: CASAPTVVNTGELFF; DNA: TGCGCCAGCGCGCCGACAGTCGTGAACACCGGGGAGCTGTTTTTT
size: NA; D: TRBD1; V: TRBV24-1; J: TRBJ1-1; CDR3: CATRDREYTEAFF; DNA: TGTGCCACCAGGGACAGGGAGTACACTGAAGCTTTCTTT